This is a list of T cell receptor beta chains from one sample in a study of OX40 agonist ivuxolimab in advanced cancers. The data were produced by immunoSEQ multiplex PCR, yet TCRdb's version contains in-frame clones alone and is incomplete. The data show roughly 29,000 clones, with 86% seen just once and roughly 31% held by the top ten. Material: CD4+ or CD8+ T cells sorted from blood, obtained in a trial of the OX40 agonist ivuxolimab. The receptor source for this set is an adult with an advanced solid tumor such as melanoma, head and neck, liver or kidney cancer. Each CDR3 is given with its conserved first and last residue. D genes are given only for firm matches. Not every row has a clone size; where given, it reads once, few, many or a size class.

. | . | TRBJ2-1 | TRBV5-1 | TGCGCCAGCAGTGAGGGCCCCTACAATGAGCAGTTCTTC | CASSEGPYNEQFF
. | . | TRBJ2-1 | TRBV4-1 | TGCGCCAGCAGCCAACTCAATGAGCAGTTCTTC | CASSQLNEQFF
. | . | TRBJ2-7 | TRBV19 | TGTGCCAGTAGTCCCGCGGGCTACGAGCAGTACTTC | CASSPAGYEQYF
TRBD1 | . | TRBJ2-1 | TRBV29-1 | TGCAGCGTTGAGGGGTCGGACAGGGGGTTTTTGGATGAGCAGTTCTTC | CSVEGSDRGFLDEQFF
. | . | TRBJ2-1 | TRBV5-4 | TGTGCCAGCAGCTTGGGGCGCCCAAATGAGCAGTTCTTC | CASSLGRPNEQFF
. | . | TRBJ1-5 | TRBV2 | TGTGCCAGCAGCGCTTCCCCGGATTATCAGCCCCAGCATTTT | CASSASPDYQPQHF
. | . | TRBJ1-2 | TRBV28 | TGTGCCAGCAGTTTATACGCCGGGAACTATGGCTACACCTTC | CASSLYAGNYGYTF
TRBD2 | . | TRBJ2-7 | TRBV27 | TGTGCCAGCAGTCCCGGGACTAGCGGGGGGGGAGAGCAGTACTTC | CASSPGTSGGGEQYF
. | . | TRBJ2-5 | TRBV5-1 | TGCGCCAGCAGCTTGGAACGCCCGAGCTGGGAGACCCAGTACTTC | CASSLERPSWETQYF
. | . | TRBJ1-2 | TRBV10-2 | TGCGCCAGCAGTGGGGGGAATGGCTACACCTTC | CASSGGNGYTF
TRBD2 | . | TRBJ2-1 | TRBV7-8 | TGTGCCAGCAGCAATTTGAGGCGCGGGGGGGAGCCTGAGCAGTTCTTC | CASSNLRRGGEPEQFF
. | . | TRBJ2-5 | TRBV15 | TGTGCCACCAGCAGAGATCGGGCAGGGCGCGAGACCCAGTACTTC | CATSRDRAGRETQYF
. | medium-sized | TRBJ1-1 | TRBV6-6 | TGTGCCAGCAGTTACGGAGAGAACACTGAAGCTTTCTTT | CASSYGENTEAFF
TRBD2 | large | TRBJ2-5 | TRBV5-1 | TGCGCCAGCAGCCCAACTAGCGAGGGACCGATGGAGACCCAGTACTTC | CASSPTSEGPMETQYF
. | once | TRBJ2-5 | TRBV12-5 | TGTGCTAGTGGTTTTAATGAGACCCAGTACTTC | CASGFNETQYF
TRBD1 | once | TRBJ2-3 | TRBV6-5 | TGTGCCAGCAGTTATACAGGGGGCCCCACAGATACGCAGTATTTT | CASSYTGGPTDTQYF
TRBD1 | few | TRBJ2-5 | TRBV9 | TGTGCCAGCAGCGGAACAGGGGCCCACCAAGAGACCCAGTACTTC | CASSGTGAHQETQYF
. | . | TRBJ1-5 | TRBV28 | TGTGCCACCCGTCGAAGGAATCAGCCCCAGCATTTT | CATRRRNQPQHF
TRBD2 | . | TRBJ2-5 | TRBV9 | TGTGCCAGCAGTTCCCTAGCGGGGTTGGAGACCCAGTACTTC | CASSSLAGLETQYF
TRBD1 | . | TRBJ1-2 | TRBV5-1 | TGCGCCAGTAGCGCCACGACAGGGGGATCATATGGCTACACCTTC | CASSATTGGSYGYTF
. | . | TRBJ2-1 | TRBV11-2 | TGTGCCAGCAGCTTAGGTGGGCCAGAGCAGTTCTTC | CASSLGGPEQFF
. | . | TRBJ2-4 | TRBV25-1 | TGTGCCAGCAGTGACCAGCGGAACATTCAGTACTTC | CASSDQRNIQYF
. | . | TRBJ1-2 | TRBV20-1 | TGCAGTGCCCAAACCCAGGGAGGGTGGGACTTC | CSAQTQGGWDF
. | once | TRBJ2-3 | TRBV7-6 | TGTGCCAGCAGCTTATCCGGAGATACGCAGTATTTT | CASSLSGDTQYF
. | . | TRBJ1-6 | TRBV4-1 | TGCGCCAGCAGCCAAGATGGACCACCCCTCCACTTT | CASSQDGPPLHF
. | . | TRBJ1-1 | TRBV11-3 | TGTGCCAGCAGCTTAGATGGGCGGATGAACACTGAAGCTTTCTTT | CASSLDGRMNTEAFF
. | . | TRBJ1-5 | TRBV19 | TGTGCCAGTAGTATAGTCCAGACAAACAATCAGCCCCAGCATTTT | CASSIVQTNNQPQHF
. | . | TRBJ1-1 | TRBV6-5 | TGTGCCACCTGGGGGCAGTTACTGAACACTGAAGCTTTCTTT | CATWGQLLNTEAFF
TRBD1 | . | TRBJ2-7 | TRBV6-1 | TGTGCCAGCAGTGAAGCTTGGGACAGCCTCTCCTACGAGCAGTACTTC | CASSEAWDSLSYEQYF
TRBD1 | . | TRBJ1-6 | TRBV19 | TGTGCCAGTAGTACTTCAGGGGGCTCCTATAATTCACCCCTCCACTTT | CASSTSGGSYNSPLHF
. | . | TRBJ2-1 | TRBV6-6 | TGTGCCAGCACCCGTAGGGACAATGAGCAGTTCTTC | CASTRRDNEQFF
. | . | TRBJ1-1 | TRBV6-6 | TGTGCCAGCACCTACCGGTCGGGGGCTGAAGCTTTCTTT | CASTYRSGAEAFF
TRBD2 | . | TRBJ2-7 | TRBV2 | TGTGCCAGCTTCGAAGGGCTAGCGGGTCTTGCGGACTACGAGCAGTACTTC | CASFEGLAGLADYEQYF
. | . | TRBJ1-1 | TRBV6-6 | TGTGCCAGCAGCCGAGACACGGAAGCTTTCTTT | CASSRDTEAFF
. | . | TRBJ2-6 | TRBV4-2 | TGTGCCAGCAGCCATATCGGGACTGGGGCCAACGTCCTGACTTTC | CASSHIGTGANVLTF
. | . | TRBJ2-2 | TRBV6-1 | TGTGCCAGCAGTGAAGGGGTCCGTCGTGACACCGGGGAGCTGTTTTTT | CASSEGVRRDTGELFF
. | . | TRBJ2-1 | TRBV11-2 | TGTGCCAGCAGCTTAGTTATCGGCGATGAGCAGTTCTTC | CASSLVIGDEQFF
. | . | TRBJ2-1 | TRBV7-6 | TGTGCCAGCAGCGTGACCGGCAATGAGCAGTTCTTC | CASSVTGNEQFF
. | . | TRBJ2-1 | TRBV10-3 | TGTGCCATCAACACAGGGAGCAATGAGCAGTTCTTC | CAINTGSNEQFF
TRBD2 | . | TRBJ2-3 | TRBV10-3 | TGTGCCATCAGTGAGTTAACCACCGGGACTAGCCATCATACGCAGTATTTT | CAISELTTGTSHHTQYF
TRBD2 | . | TRBJ2-3 | TRBV2 | TGTGCCAGCTGCATCCCCACTAGCGGGGGGGCCGATACGCAGTATTTT | CASCIPTSGGADTQYF
TRBD1 | . | TRBJ2-7 | TRBV11-2 | TGTGCCAGCAGCTCAAACAGGGGGCAGGCCTACGAGCAGTACTTC | CASSSNRGQAYEQYF
TRBD2 | . | TRBJ2-1 | TRBV5-1 | TGCGCCAGCACCGGGTTACGGGGGGGCAGCGATGGGCAGTTCTTC | CASTGLRGGSDGQFF
. | . | TRBJ1-4 | TRBV7-9 | TGTGCCAGCAGCTTTTTAACAACTAATGAAAAACTGTTTTTT | CASSFLTTNEKLFF
. | . | TRBJ2-1 | TRBV5-4 | TGTGCCAGCAGCTCGAGCCCCAATTACCAGTTCTTC | CASSSSPNYQFF
TRBD2 | . | TRBJ2-1 | TRBV4-1 | TGCGCCAGCAGCCACCGACTAGCGGGGGAGTACAATGAGCAGTTCTTC | CASSHRLAGEYNEQFF
. | . | TRBJ1-6 | TRBV19 | TGTGCCAGTAGTATTATAGGCTGGAATTCACCCCTCCACTTT | CASSIIGWNSPLHF
. | . | TRBJ2-7 | TRBV7-9 | TGTGCCAGCAGCTTAGTTAGGAGTCGGAGCGAGCAGTACTTC | CASSLVRSRSEQYF
. | . | TRBJ2-7 | TRBV9 | TGTGCCAGCAGCCCTAACCCAGGGACCGAGCAGTACTTC | CASSPNPGTEQYF
TRBD1 | . | TRBJ2-2 | TRBV5-6 | TGTGCCAGCAGCTTGGTACGGACAGGGGTTCGGGCCGGGGAGCTGTTTTTT | CASSLVRTGVRAGELFF
. | . | TRBJ2-3 | TRBV28 | TGTGCCAGCAGTTCCCTGTTTTTCACAGATACGCAGTATTTT | CASSSLFFTDTQYF
. | . | TRBJ2-2 | TRBV5-4 | TGTGCCAGCAGCACGGACGGACAGTGGGACACCGGGGAGCTGTTTTTT | CASSTDGQWDTGELFF
. | . | TRBJ2-1 | TRBV5-6 | TGTGCCAGCAGCTTGTCTCTGGGCGCAAAGTACAATGAGCAGTTCTTC | CASSLSLGAKYNEQFF
. | . | TRBJ2-1 | TRBV5-1 | TGCGCCAGCAGCTTGTTGGGGGGCTCGGATGAGCAGTTCTTC | CASSLLGGSDEQFF
. | . | TRBJ2-7 | TRBV19 | TGTGCCAGTAGTATAGCCCAGGGGCGGGTCCACGAGCAGTACTTC | CASSIAQGRVHEQYF
. | . | TRBJ2-7 | TRBV27 | TGTGCCAGCAGTTTGGGCAGGGGCTACGAGCAGTACTTC | CASSLGRGYEQYF
. | . | TRBJ2-5 | TRBV25-1 | TGTGCCAGCAGTGATGGGCGAGAGACCCAGTACTTC | CASSDGRETQYF
. | once | TRBJ2-3 | TRBV27 | TGTGCCAGCAGTTTCGCCCCCCAACTAACAGATACGCAGTATTTT | CASSFAPQLTDTQYF
TRBD1 | . | TRBJ1-4 | TRBV2 | TGTGCCAGCAGTGGTCATCCAGGGGGAGGGGCTGCAACTAATGAAAAACTGTTTTTT | CASSGHPGGGAATNEKLFF